A single sample gave rise to the 20 T cell receptor beta chains below, sequenced in a study of T cell responses to AZD1222 COVID-19 vaccine (dated by TCRdb to the early 2020s). Libraries came from the immunoSEQ multiplex PCR assay. TCRdb limited this immuneACCESS table to in-frame rearrangements with V and J called. A share of clones is missing; checked studies link under half to unresolved V genes, and the rest is unexplained. The sample profile shows approximately 90,000 clones; roughly nine tenths of them were found once. The ten most abundant clones make up around 3% of the sample. What the time point label conveys for this sample: baseline before first vaccination. The sample was peripheral blood, taken on day 0 of AZD1222 vaccination. All receptors come from an adult in good health.

The chain has TRBV10-3 and TRBJ2-7, with D possibly TRBD1 on 6 matching bases. The CDR3 sequence is 16 residues long. V shed 1 base and J shed 2 bases, with 15 bases lying between them. Germline V CDR1 and CDR2: ENHRY, SYGVKD. DNA of the CDR3: TGTGCCATCAGTGAGTGGACCGCAGGGGATCCCTACGAGCAGTACTTC. Protein sequence: CAISEWTAGDPYEQYF.

The chain couples TRBV30 to TRBJ2-3; 9 bases map to TRBD1. Looked up from germline, CDR1 is GTSNPN and CDR2 is SVGIG (reference sequence). V lost 4 bases, J lost 2 bases, and 4 bases stayed unmatched. The CDR3 contains 14 residues. CDR3 amino acids: CAWTGTGNTDTQYF. The CDR3 nucleotides are TGTGCCTGGACCGGGACAGGGAACACAGATACGCAGTATTTT. Looking up the rest from reference TRBV30 and TRBJ2-3 gives the full variable domain: SQTIHQWPATLVQPVGSPLSLECTVEGTSNPNLYWYRQAAGRGLQLLFYSVGIGQISSEVPQNLSASRPQDRQFILSSKKLLLSDSGFYLCAWTGTGNTDTQYFGPGTRLTVL.

The J gene is TRBJ2-3, the V gene TRBV25-1; 11 bases are shared with TRBD2. The CDR3 is made up of 14 amino acids. Trimming at V came to 5 bases and at J to 3 bases, leaving 1 base not matched to a gene. The germline V gene has CDR1 MGHDK and CDR2 SYGVNS. CDR3 sequence (DNA): TGTGCCAGCAGTCCTAGCGGGAGGACAGATACGCAGTATTTT. Protein: CASSPSGRTDTQYF. Variable domain in full (rest from reference TRBV25-1 and TRBJ2-3): EADIYQTPRYLVIGTGKKITLECSQTMGHDKMYWYQQDPGMELHLIHYSYGVNSTEKGDLSSESTVSRIRTEHFPLTLESARPSHTSQYLCASSPSGRTDTQYFGPGTRLTVL.

This clone was counted once. The chain combines TRBV27 with TRBJ2-1; 9 bases align to TRBD2. The germline gives CDR1 MNHEY, CDR2 SMNVEV (reference sequence). The CDR3 runs to 16 residues. V gave up 6 bases and J gave up 7 bases; unmatched junction bases: 13. The CDR3 sequence is CASSPQTGLAVNEQFF. Here the CDR3 DNA reads TGTGCCAGCAGCCCCCAGACGGGACTAGCTGTAAATGAGCAGTTCTTC.

The J gene is TRBJ1-1, the V gene TRBV7-8; no definite D call. The CDR3 runs to 15 residues. V lost 1 base, J lost 0 bases, and 9 bases lay in between. Looked up from germline, CDR1 is SGHVS and CDR2 is FQNEAQ. The CDR3 is CASSLVGDLNTEAFF. The CDR3 bases are TGTGCCAGCAGCTTAGTTGGCGATTTGAACACTGAAGCTTTCTTT.

V is TRBV4-1 and J is TRBJ2-2; 7 positions match TRBD2. CDR1 is MGHRA, CDR2 YSYEKL, per germline. The CDR3 runs 18 residues. J gave up 2 bases and V 2 bases, and 11 bases lay outside the gene matches. Here the CDR3 DNA reads TGCGCCAGCAGCCAACGAAGTCCCGGGACTACCAACACCGGGGAGCTGTTTTTT. As protein: CASSQRSPGTTNTGELFF.

The chain recombines TRBV11-2 with TRBJ2-2, with 8 bases aligning to TRBD2. Germline assignment: CDR1 SGHAT and CDR2 FQNNGV. The CDR3 runs to 16 residues. The V gene end was trimmed by 7 bases and the J gene end by 2 bases; junction bases not matched to a gene: 9. Written as DNA, the CDR3 is TGTGCCAGCATCCCGGGGGGGTGGGGAAACACCGGGGAGCTGTTTTTT. This sequence encodes CASIPGGWGNTGELFF.

CDR3 DNA: TGTGCCAGTAGTTATCCACAGCGCCGTCTCGATGGCTACACCTTC. The encoded protein is CASSYPQRRLDGYTF. V is TRBV19 and J is TRBJ1-2; no definite D call. Trimming took off 5 bases at V and 6 bases at J, with 19 bases between the two ends. CDR1 is LNHDA and CDR2 is SQIVND in the germline V gene (reference sequence). The CDR3 runs to 15 residues.

V usage is TRBV28 and J usage is TRBJ1-1; 7 bases are shared with TRBD1. The CDR3 is made up of 15 amino acids. Germline trimming cut 5 bases from V and 5 bases from J; bases unmatched to any gene: 11. Germline V gene lookup returns CDR1 MDHEN and CDR2 SYDVKM. The CDR3 loop is CASSLTDRRGTEAFF. CDR3 nucleotide sequence: TGTGCCAGCAGTCTCACGGACAGGAGAGGAACTGAAGCTTTCTTT.

The genes are TRBV6-5 and TRBJ2-3; 7 bases agree with TRBD1. V gave up 11 bases and J gave up 0 bases; unmatched junction bases: 5. This CDR3 region has 13 residues. Germline-derived CDR1 and CDR2 are MNHEY and SVGAGI. CDR3 DNA sequence: TGTGCCGGTACAGGGGACAGCACAGATACGCAGTATTTT. As protein: CAGTGDSTDTQYF.

This chain joins TRBV2 and TRBJ1-4, with D unclear. Trimming pared 8 bases from V and 0 bases from J, leaving 7 bases between. Germline CDR1 SNHLY, CDR2 FYNNEI. This CDR3 contains 13 residues. DNA for the CDR3: TGTGCCAGCCAGAGCGCAACTAATGAAAAACTGTTTTTT. It encodes CASQSATNEKLFF.

In its sample, this clone was seen once. This rearrangement joins TRBV10-2 to TRBJ1-6; 10 bases line up with TRBD1. After removal of 7 bases from V and 9 bases from J, the junction contained 12 bases not matched to a gene. CDR1 is WSHSY and CDR2 is SAAADI in the germline V gene. The CDR3 totals 16 residues. The CDR3 protein is CASKWGGTGEPSPLHF. CDR3 nucleotides: TGCGCCAGCAAGTGGGGCGGGACAGGGGAGCCTTCACCCCTCCACTTT.

J is TRBJ1-2 and V is TRBV28; 7 bases line up with TRBD1. Germline V lookup: CDR1 MDHEN, CDR2 SYDVKM. J was trimmed by 4 bases and V by 5 bases; bases with no gene match: 10. The length of the CDR3 is 15 residues. CDR3 DNA sequence: TGTGCCAGCAGTCCCCAGGGGACAGAACCCTATGGCTACACCTTC. It encodes CASSPQGTEPYGYTF.

The chain employs TRBV14 and TRBJ2-7; D unresolved. Germline values: CDR1 SGHDN, CDR2 FVKESK. Between the trimmed V and J ends, which lost 2 bases and 6 bases, there was a span of 11 bases. The length of the CDR3 is 13 residues. Written as DNA, the CDR3 is TGTGCCAGCAGCCAATACACAGAGTTCGAGCAGTACTTC. It translates to CASSQYTEFEQYF.

The chain couples TRBV10-3 to TRBJ1-5, with D possibly TRBD1 on 6 matching bases. The germline V gene has CDR1 ENHRY and CDR2 SYGVKD. Trimming stripped 10 bases from V and 6 bases from J, with 19 bases between. This CDR3 is built from 14 residues. The CDR3 sequence is CASSLTGFTQPQHF. In DNA form, the CDR3 reads TGTGCCAGCTCCCTAACAGGGTTTACTCAGCCCCAGCATTTT.

The J gene is TRBJ2-1, the V gene TRBV6-6; D uncertain. The CDR3 is 15 amino acids. From germline, CDR1 is MNHNY and CDR2 SVGAGI (reference sequence). Trimming pared 7 bases from V and 9 bases from J, leaving 22 bases between. The CDR3 DNA sequence: TGTGCCAGCACACCCTTCGAGGTGATGGGGTTTGAGCAGTTCTTC. Its protein product is CASTPFEVMGFEQFF.

The CDR3 protein is CASSVEGNTEAFF. CDR3 coding DNA: TGTGCCAGCAGCGTGGAGGGGAACACTGAAGCTTTCTTT. The rearrangement uses TRBV9 and TRBJ1-1; D is ambiguous. Germline values: CDR1 SGDLS, CDR2 YYNGEE. This CDR3 comprises 13 residues. Trimming removed 2 bases from V and 1 base from J, with 6 bases in between.

The V and J genes are TRBV5-4 and TRBJ1-1; no definite D call. The CDR3 spans 11 residues. Germline V gene lookup returns CDR1 SGHNT and CDR2 YYREEE (reference sequence). Trimming shortened V by 5 bases and J by 2 bases, and 4 bases separated the two germline ends. The CDR3 sequence: CASSQNTEAFF. As DNA, the CDR3 is TGTGCCAGCAGTCAAAACACTGAAGCTTTCTTT.

The chain uses TRBV27 and TRBJ2-3, with 10 bases lining up with TRBD1. This CDR3 contains 17 residues. V was clipped by 4 bases and J by 0 bases; unmatched bases: 7. Germline CDR1 and CDR2: MNHEY and SMNVEV (reference sequence). This CDR3 is CASSWTGGFTSTDTQYF. The DNA for the CDR3 is TGTGCCAGCAGTTGGACAGGGGGTTTCACTAGCACAGATACGCAGTATTTT.

This chain uses TRBV10-2 with TRBJ2-2, with unresolved D. The V gene lost 3 bases and the J gene lost 4 bases, with 6 bases spanning the gap. The length of the CDR3 is 13 residues. Per germline, CDR1 WSHSY and CDR2 SAAADI. In nucleotides, the CDR3 is TGCGCCAGCAGTGATGGTGGCACCGGGGAGCTGTTTTTT. Protein sequence: CASSDGGTGELFF.